This T cell receptor beta chain was profiled in a study of shared clonotypes between healthy human individuals (TCRdb year 2020). Concerning the study at large: Three men and two women, aged 18 to 49 years, made up the cohort. Leukapheresis yielded between about 0.9 and 9.5 billion PBMCs per donor. For each donor, three plates each were used for CD4 naive and CD4 memory, two plates were used for CD8 naive, and one plate was used for CD8 memory. To estimate repertoire size and how much clonotypes are shared between individuals, the study performed deep sequencing of blood TCR repertoires from five healthy adults. To increase sequencing depth and limit assay-specific biases, different laboratories used diverse techniques to prepare libraries and sequence TCR repertoires. Overall results and qualifications from the work: Naive subsets generally had larger estimated clonotype richness than memory subsets did. Sampling was limited to blood, and TCR repertoires in tissue likely differ from TCR repertoires in blood. Compared with non-shared clonotypes, the clonotypes found in all four sorted-subset donors had higher generation probabilities. Rarefaction of sorted-subset datasets indicated incomplete sequencing despite the large sequencing depth. The genetic and exposure-history diversity represented was limited by the small number of donors. Based on pairwise subsampling, the degree of clonotype sharing among donors was expected to be affected by sequencing depth. Approximately 5% of naive CD4, more than 3% of naive CD8, approximately 2.2% of memory CD4, and approximately 0.4% of memory CD8 clonotypes were shared across a few donors.

CDR3 length: 14 amino acids, cysteine to phenylalanine. The sequence is cut down to CDR3 DNA, 42 bases in frame from base 1. Per the germline V gene, SGHRS is the CDR1 and YFSETQ is the CDR2. V lost 0 bases and J lost 6 bases; the stretch between them is 13 bases long. CD8 naive samples consisted of CD45RO-negative cells that were positively selected for CCR7, yielding a CD45RA+CCR7+ population without TemRA cells. The donors were healthy, HIV-negative adults with no recently reported acute infections or vaccinations. Every donor was a Caucasian adult residing in Nashville, Tennessee, USA. After blood collection by leukapheresis, PBMCs were isolated using Ficoll-Histopaque density gradient centrifugation and then cryopreserved in the vapor phase of liquid nitrogen. Purity and quantity of every magnetically sorted T cell population were checked by analytical flow cytometry. Each sorted fraction had its genomic DNA isolated and then quantified by UV absorbance on a Nanodrop 2000c.

Using the deep immunoSEQ assay, multiplex PCR amplified TCR CDR3 regions from genomic DNA. Extracted genomic DNA from each cell subset was distributed evenly across all wells of several immunoSEQ 96-well plates, and each plate was treated as a replicate. For sorted subsets, each replicate PCR was loaded with about 0.2 ug genomic DNA, equivalent to 30,000 or so T cell genomes. Purified libraries were quantified with a Qubit 3.0 fluorometer, sized on a Bioanalyzer 2100, and re-quantified with the KAPA Library Quantification kit. Each immunoSEQ 96-well plate was sequenced on its own single-read 150-cycle Illumina NextSeq 550 flow cell. The paper's processing steps were these. The immunoSEQ output contained only junctional sequences without quality scores, so filtering could not match that applied to full-length reads. Sequences were annotated with PyIR, a Python wrapper for IgBLAST v1.9, using IMGT germline references to assign V/J genes and CDR3. Reads with weak V/J assignments (E-value above 1e-6), missing CDR3, stop codons, out-of-frame junctions, or ambiguous translated residues were removed. V3J clonotypes were defined as sequences sharing the same inferred V gene, J gene, and CDR3 amino acid sequence. The percentage overlap between two repertoires was calculated by dividing the number of shared unique clonotypes by the size of the smaller repertoire. Repertoire richness was assessed with RTK rarefaction, the Chao1 estimator, and Recon v2.1 estimates of unobserved clonotypes. For all TCRbeta clonotypes obtained by the gDNA method from a few donors, generation probabilities were computed with OLGA. What TCRdb holds here is the immuneACCESS table cut down to in-frame rearrangements. Part of the clones is not present; checked against another copy, under half of the missing clones reflect an unresolved V gene, and the others are unexplained. D and trimming were read from the DNA, whereas the V and J calls and clone size are those reported in that table. The sample table holds under 1 million clones, of which around 96% were seen once. Together, the top ten hold about 0.22% of the sample.

Points on this clone: Its recognized antigen is unknown. No base qualities exist here, and no much larger clone lies one base off it.

The sequenced sample consisted of naive CD8+ T cells sorted from blood. The sample's cell subset or site label, decoded: CD45RA+CCR7+. The chain couples TRBV5-1 to TRBJ2-7; the D segment cannot be called with confidence. This TCR was recovered from a man aged 25-45 years in good health. The CDR3 corresponds to CASSLEGPPSEQYF. The bases are TGCGCCAGCAGCTTGGAAGGGCCTCCCTCCGAGCAGTACTTC.